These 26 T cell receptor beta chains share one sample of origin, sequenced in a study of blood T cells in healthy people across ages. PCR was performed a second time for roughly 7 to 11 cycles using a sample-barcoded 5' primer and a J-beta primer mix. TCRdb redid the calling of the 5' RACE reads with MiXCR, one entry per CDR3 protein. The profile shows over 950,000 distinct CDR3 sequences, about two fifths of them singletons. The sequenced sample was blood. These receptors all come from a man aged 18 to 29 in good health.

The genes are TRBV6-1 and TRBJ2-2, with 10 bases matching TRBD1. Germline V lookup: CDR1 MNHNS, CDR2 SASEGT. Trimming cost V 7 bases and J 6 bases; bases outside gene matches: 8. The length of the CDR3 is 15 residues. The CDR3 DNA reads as TGTGCCAGCATTGGGGACAGGGGAATACCCGGGGAGCTGTTTTTT. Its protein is CASIGDRGIPGELFF.

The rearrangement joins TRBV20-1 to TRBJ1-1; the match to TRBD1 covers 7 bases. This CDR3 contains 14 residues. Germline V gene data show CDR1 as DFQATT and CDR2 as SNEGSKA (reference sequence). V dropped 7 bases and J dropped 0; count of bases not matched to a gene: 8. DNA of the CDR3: TGCAGTGTAGCACAGGGGTCGCTGAACACTGAAGCTTTCTTT. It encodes CSVAQGSLNTEAFF.

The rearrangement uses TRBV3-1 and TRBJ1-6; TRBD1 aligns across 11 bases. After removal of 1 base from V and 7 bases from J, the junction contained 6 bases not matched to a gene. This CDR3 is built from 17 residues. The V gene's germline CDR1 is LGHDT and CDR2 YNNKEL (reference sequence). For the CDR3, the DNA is TGTGCCAGCAGCCAAGTAATACGGACAGGGGGCAATTCACCCCTCCACTTT. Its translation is CASSQVIRTGGNSPLHF.

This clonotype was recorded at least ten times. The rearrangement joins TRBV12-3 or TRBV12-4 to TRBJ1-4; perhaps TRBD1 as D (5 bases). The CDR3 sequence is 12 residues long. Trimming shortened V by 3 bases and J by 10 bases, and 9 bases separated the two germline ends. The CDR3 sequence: CASSFYRGKLFF. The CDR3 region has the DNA TGTGCCAGCAGTTTTTATAGGGGAAAACTGTTTTTT.

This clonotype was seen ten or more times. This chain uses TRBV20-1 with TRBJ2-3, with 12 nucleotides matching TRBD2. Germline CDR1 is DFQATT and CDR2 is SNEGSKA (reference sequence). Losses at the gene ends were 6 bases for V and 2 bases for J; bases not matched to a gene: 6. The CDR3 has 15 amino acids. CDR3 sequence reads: CSALLAGGFTDTQYF. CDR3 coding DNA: TGCAGTGCGTTACTAGCGGGGGGTTTCACAGATACGCAGTATTTT.

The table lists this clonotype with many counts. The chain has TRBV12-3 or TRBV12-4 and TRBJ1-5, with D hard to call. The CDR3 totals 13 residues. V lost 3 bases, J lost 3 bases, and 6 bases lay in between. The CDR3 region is CASSFGINQPQHF. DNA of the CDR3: TGTGCCAGCAGTTTTGGGATCAATCAGCCCCAGCATTTT.

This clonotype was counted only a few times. The CDR3 loop reads CASSLSDSRLHYEQYF. As DNA, the CDR3 is TGTGCCAGCAGCTTATCAGATTCCCGTTTACACTACGAGCAGTACTTC. The chain joins TRBV7-3 to TRBJ2-7; D remains ambiguous. V gave up 2 bases and J gave up 3 bases, with 17 bases separating them. CDR1 and CDR2 from the germline V gene are SGHTA and FQGTGA. This CDR3 comprises 16 residues.

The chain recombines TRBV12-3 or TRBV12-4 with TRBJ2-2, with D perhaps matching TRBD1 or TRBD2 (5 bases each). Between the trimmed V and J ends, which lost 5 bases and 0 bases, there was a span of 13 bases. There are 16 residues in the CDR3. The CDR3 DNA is TGTGCCAGCAGTCTAACACGGGGCCCGAACACCGGGGAGCTGTTTTTT. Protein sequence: CASSLTRGPNTGELFF.

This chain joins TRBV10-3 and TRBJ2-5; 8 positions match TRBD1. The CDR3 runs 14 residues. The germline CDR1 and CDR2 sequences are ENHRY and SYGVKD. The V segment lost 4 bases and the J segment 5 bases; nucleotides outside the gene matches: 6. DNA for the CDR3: TGTGCCATCAGTGGGAGGACAGGGTTGGAGACCCAGTACTTC. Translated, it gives CAISGRTGLETQYF.

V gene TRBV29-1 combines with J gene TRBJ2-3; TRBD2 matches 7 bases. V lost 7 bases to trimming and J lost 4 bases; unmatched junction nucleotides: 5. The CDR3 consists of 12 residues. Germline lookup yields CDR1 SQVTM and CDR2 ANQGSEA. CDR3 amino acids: CSGSGAPDTQYF. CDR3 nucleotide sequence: TGCAGCGGGAGCGGGGCCCCAGATACGCAGTATTTT.

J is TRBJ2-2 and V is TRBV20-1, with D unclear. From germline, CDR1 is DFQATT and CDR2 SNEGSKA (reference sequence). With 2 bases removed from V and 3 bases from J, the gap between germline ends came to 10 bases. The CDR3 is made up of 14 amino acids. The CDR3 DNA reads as TGCAGTGCTAGACACCAGCCATACACCGGGGAGCTGTTTTTT. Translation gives CSARHQPYTGELFF.

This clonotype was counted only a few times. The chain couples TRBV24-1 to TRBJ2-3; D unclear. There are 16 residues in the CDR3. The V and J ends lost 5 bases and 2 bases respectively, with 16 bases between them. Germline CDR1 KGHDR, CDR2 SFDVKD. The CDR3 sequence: CATSGRDILDTDTQYF. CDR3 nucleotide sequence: TGTGCCACCAGTGGTCGCGACATATTAGACACAGATACGCAGTATTTT.

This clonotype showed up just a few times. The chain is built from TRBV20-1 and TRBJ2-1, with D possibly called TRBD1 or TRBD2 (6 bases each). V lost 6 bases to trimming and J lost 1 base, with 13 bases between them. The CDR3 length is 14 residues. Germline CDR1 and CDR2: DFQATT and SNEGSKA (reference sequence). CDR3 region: CSAGGGQSYNEQFF. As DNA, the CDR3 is TGCAGTGCCGGGGGCGGGCAATCCTACAATGAGCAGTTCTTC.

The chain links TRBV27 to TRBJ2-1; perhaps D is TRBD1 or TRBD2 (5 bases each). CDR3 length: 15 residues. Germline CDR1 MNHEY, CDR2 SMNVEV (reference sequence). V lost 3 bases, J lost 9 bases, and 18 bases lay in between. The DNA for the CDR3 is TGTGCCAGCAGTTTCCAGGGACCGGCCTCGGTTGAGCAGTTCTTC. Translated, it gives CASSFQGPASVEQFF.

The CDR3 is CSASQANTEAFF. The CDR3 bases are TGCAGTGCTAGTCAGGCTAACACTGAAGCTTTCTTT. The chain joins TRBV20-1 to TRBJ1-1; D is uncertain. This CDR3 region has 12 residues. Germline CDR1 and CDR2: DFQATT and SNEGSKA (reference sequence). V lost 3 bases and J lost 2, with 7 bases in between.

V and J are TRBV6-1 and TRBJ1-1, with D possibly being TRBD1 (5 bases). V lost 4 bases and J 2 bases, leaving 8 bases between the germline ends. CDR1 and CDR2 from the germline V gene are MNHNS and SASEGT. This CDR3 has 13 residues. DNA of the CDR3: TGTGCCAGCAGTGTCAGGGATAACACTGAAGCTTTCTTT. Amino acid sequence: CASSVRDNTEAFF.

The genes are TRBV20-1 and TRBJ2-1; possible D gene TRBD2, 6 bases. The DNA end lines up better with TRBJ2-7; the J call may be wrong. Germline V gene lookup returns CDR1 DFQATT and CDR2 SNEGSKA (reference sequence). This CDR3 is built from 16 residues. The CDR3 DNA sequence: TGCAGTGCTAGAGATCCCGGCGGGGCTTCCTACAATGAGCAGTACTTC. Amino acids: CSARDPGGASYNEQYF.

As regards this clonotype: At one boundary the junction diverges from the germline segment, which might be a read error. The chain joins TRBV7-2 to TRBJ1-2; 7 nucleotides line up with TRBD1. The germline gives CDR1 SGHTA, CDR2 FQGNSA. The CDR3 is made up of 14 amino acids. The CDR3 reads CASSTGQSNYGHTF. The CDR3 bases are TGTGCCAGCAGCACGGGACAGTCTAACTATGGCCACACCTTC.

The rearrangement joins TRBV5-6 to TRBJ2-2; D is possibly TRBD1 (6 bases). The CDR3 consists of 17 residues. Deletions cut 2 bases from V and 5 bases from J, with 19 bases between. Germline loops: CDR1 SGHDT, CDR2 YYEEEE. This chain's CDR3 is CASSFWSSHRETGELFF. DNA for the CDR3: TGTGCCAGCAGCTTTTGGTCCTCGCACAGGGAGACCGGGGAGCTGTTTTTT.

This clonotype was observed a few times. The CDR3 DNA reads as TGCGCCAGCAGCCAAGATGTCGCCGGTACCTATGGCTACACCTTC. As protein: CASSQDVAGTYGYTF. V gene TRBV4-3 combines with J gene TRBJ1-2, with no clear D. The CDR3 contains 15 residues. Germline V gene sequence: CDR1 LGHNA, CDR2 YSLEER. V was cut by 0 bases and J by 4 bases, with 12 bases left in between.

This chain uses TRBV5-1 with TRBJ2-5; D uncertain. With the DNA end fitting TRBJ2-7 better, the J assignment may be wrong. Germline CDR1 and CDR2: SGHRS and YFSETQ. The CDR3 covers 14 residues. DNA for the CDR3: TGCGCCAGCAGCTTGGCCGTCGGAAGTCGCGAGCAGTACTTC. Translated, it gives CASSLAVGSREQYF.

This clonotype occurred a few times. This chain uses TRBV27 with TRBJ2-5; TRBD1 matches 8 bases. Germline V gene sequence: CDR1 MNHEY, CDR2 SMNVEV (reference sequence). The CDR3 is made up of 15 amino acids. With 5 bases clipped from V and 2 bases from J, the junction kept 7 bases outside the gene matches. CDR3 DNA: TGTGCCAGCAGTCCTCTTCGGGACAGGCAAGAGACCCAGTACTTC. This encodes CASSPLRDRQETQYF.

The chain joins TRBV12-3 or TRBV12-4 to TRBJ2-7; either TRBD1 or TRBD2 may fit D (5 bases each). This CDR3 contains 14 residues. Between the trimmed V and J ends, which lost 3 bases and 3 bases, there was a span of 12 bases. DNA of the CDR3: TGTGCCAGCAGTTTTAGGGGTGGAGGCTACGAGCAGTACTTC. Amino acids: CASSFRGGGYEQYF.

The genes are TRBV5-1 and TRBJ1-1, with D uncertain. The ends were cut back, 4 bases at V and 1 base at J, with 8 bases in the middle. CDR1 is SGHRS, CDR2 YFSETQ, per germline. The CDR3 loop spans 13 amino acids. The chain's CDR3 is CASSVMQNTEAFF. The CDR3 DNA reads TGCGCCAGCAGCGTAATGCAGAACACTGAAGCTTTCTTT. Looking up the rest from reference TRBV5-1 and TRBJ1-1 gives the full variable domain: KAGVTQTPRYLIKTRGQQVTLSCSPISGHRSVSWYQQTPGQGLQFLFEYFSETQRNKGNFPGRFSGRQFSNSRSEMNVSTLELGDSALYLCASSVMQNTEAFFGQGTRLTVV.

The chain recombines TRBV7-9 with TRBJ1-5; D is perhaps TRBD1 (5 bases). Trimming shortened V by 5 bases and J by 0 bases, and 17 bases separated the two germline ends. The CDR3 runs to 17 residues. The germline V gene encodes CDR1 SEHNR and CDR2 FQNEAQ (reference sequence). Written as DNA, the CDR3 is TGTGCCAGCAGCCCGTGGAGTGGGACGGATAGCAATCAGCCCCAGCATTTT. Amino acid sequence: CASSPWSGTDSNQPQHF.

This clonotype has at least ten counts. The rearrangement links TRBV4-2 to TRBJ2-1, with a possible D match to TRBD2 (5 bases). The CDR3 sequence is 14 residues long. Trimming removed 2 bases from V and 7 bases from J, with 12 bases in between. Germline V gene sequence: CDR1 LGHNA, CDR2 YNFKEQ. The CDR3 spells CASSQLGGGNEQFF. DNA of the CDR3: TGTGCCAGCAGCCAACTCGGAGGAGGTAATGAGCAGTTCTTC.